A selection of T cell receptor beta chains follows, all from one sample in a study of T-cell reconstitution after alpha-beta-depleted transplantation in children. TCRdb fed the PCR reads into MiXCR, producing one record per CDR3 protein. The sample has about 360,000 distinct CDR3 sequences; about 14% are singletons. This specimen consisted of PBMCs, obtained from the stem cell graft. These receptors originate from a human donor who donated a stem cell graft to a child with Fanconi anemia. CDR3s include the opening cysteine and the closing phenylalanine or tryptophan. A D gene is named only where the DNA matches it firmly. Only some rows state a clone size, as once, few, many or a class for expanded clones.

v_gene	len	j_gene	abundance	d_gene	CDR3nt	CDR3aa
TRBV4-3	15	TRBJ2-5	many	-	TGCGCCAGCAGCCAACTGAGCGGGTTAGGGGAGACCCAGTACTTC	CASSQLSGLGETQYF
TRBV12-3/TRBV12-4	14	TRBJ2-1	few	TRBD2	TGTGCCATTTCGGGAAGCGGGGGCCCGAATGAGCAGTTCTTC	CAISGSGGPNEQFF
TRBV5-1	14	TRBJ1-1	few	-	TGCGCCAGCAGCTTGACAGGGTTGGACACTGAAGCTTTCTTT	CASSLTGLDTEAFF
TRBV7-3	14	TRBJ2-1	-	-	TGTGCCAGCAGCTATAGCCTTCTAGATCCTGAGCAGTTCTTC	CASSYSLLDPEQFF
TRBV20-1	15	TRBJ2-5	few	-	TGCAGTGCCCCCCCACCGTCGGGGGTCCAAGAGACCCAGTACTTC	CSAPPPSGVQETQYF
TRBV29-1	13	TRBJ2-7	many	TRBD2	TGCAGCGTTGCGGCGGGGACTACGCGCGAGCAGTACTTC	CSVAAGTTREQYF
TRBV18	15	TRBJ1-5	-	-	TGTGCCAGCTCACCAGAGACCTATAGCAATCAGCCCCAGCATTTT	CASSPETYSNQPQHF
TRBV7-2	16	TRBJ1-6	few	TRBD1	TGTGCCAGCAGCTTACCCGGACAGGGGGCACATTCACCCCTCCACTTT	CASSLPGQGAHSPLHF
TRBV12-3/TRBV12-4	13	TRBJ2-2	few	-	TGTGCCAGCAGTTTTGGGCACACCGGGGAGCTGTTTTTT	CASSFGHTGELFF
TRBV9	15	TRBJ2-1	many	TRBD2	TGTGCCAGCAGCGTAGACGGGGGGGTGTACAATGAGCAGTTCTTC	CASSVDGGVYNEQFF
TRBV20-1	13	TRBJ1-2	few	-	TGCAGTGCTAGCCAAGGATGGGACTATGGCTACACCTTC	CSASQGWDYGYTF
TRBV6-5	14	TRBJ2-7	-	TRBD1	TGTGCCAGCAGTTACGCAGGGGGTAGGTACGAGCAGTACTTC	CASSYAGGRYEQYF
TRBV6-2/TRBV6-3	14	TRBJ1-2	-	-	TGTGCCAGCAGTGACCCTGACATGTTGGTGGACTACACCTTC	CASSDPDMLVDYTF
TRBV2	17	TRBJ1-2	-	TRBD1	TGTGCCAGCAGTGAAGTCCATCCGAGGACAGGGGCGATTGGCTACACCTTC	CASSEVHPRTGAIGYTF
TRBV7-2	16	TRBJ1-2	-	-	TGTGCCAGCAGCTTACCCAGGTCGGGGGGCGACTATGGCTACACCTTC	CASSLPRSGGDYGYTF
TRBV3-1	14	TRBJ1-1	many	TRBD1	TGTGCCAGCAGCGACAGGGGGATGAACACTGAAGCTTTCTTT	CASSDRGMNTEAFF